Shown below are 28 T cell receptor beta chains from a single sample sequenced in a study of shared clonotypes between healthy human individuals (dated by TCRdb to about 2020). The library was obtained by the immunoSEQ multiplex PCR assay. The immuneACCESS repertoire file appears here via TCRdb, limited to in-frame rearrangements. These files lack a portion of the clones; in checked studies, under half of the deficit traces to unresolved V genes, and the cause of the others is not known. The sample has under 1,900,000 clones on record, about 98.5% of them singletons. The top ten clones comprise approximately 0.4% of the sample. The material sequenced was naive CD4+ T cells sorted from blood. Read against the paper, the sample's cell subset or site label means: CD45RA+ positively selected. Receptors originate from a man aged 25-45 years in good health.

This chain connects TRBV9 to TRBJ2-7, with TRBD2 as a possible D gene (7 bases). The V gene lost 3 bases and the J gene lost 6 bases, with 19 bases spanning the gap. The germline V gene encodes CDR1 SGDLS and CDR2 YYNGEE. This CDR3 region has 15 residues. CDR3 nucleotide sequence: TGTGCCAGCAGCGCGGGGGGACACCTCTTGGGCGAGCAGTACTTC. As protein: CASSAGGHLLGEQYF.

The V and J genes are TRBV6-5 and TRBJ2-7; D uncertain. The CDR3 covers 13 residues. V gave up 0 bases and J gave up 6 bases, with 9 bases separating them. Germline loops: CDR1 MNHEY, CDR2 SVGAGI. The CDR3 loop reads CASSYSNRVEQYF. The CDR3 DNA reads as TGTGCCAGCAGTTACTCGAACCGGGTCGAGCAGTACTTC.

V is TRBV5-1 and J is TRBJ2-6; TRBD1 might be the D (5 bases). The CDR3 sequence is 19 residues long. Germline V CDR1 and CDR2: SGHRS, YFSETQ. Trimming stripped 1 base from V and 3 bases from J, with 20 bases between. CDR3 residues: CASSLRGTAVGSGANVLTF. The CDR3 region has the DNA TGCGCCAGCAGCTTGAGGGGTACGGCGGTAGGTAGTGGGGCCAACGTCCTGACTTTC. Full variable domain (outside the CDR3, taken from reference TRBV5-1 and TRBJ2-6): KAGVTQTPRYLIKTRGQQVTLSCSPISGHRSVSWYQQTPGQGLQFLFEYFSETQRNKGNFPGRFSGRQFSNSRSEMNVSTLELGDSALYLCASSLRGTAVGSGANVLTFGAGSRLTVL.

This chain joins TRBV25-1 and TRBJ1-1; D might be TRBD1 (6 bases). The germline gives CDR1 MGHDK, CDR2 SYGVNS. The ends were cut back, 4 bases at V and 4 bases at J, with 13 bases in the middle. CDR3 length: 14 amino acids. This chain's CDR3 is CASSGMGGPTEAFF. In DNA, the CDR3 is TGTGCCAGCAGTGGGATGGGGGGGCCCACTGAAGCTTTCTTT.

The chain is built from TRBV20-1 and TRBJ1-1; D not certain. CDR1 DFQATT and CDR2 SNEGSKA come from the germline V gene (reference sequence). The CDR3 covers 11 residues. Between the trimmed V and J ends, which lost 7 bases and 1 base, there was a span of 7 bases. Here the CDR3 reads CSGKRNTEAFF. As DNA, the CDR3 is TGCAGTGGAAAGAGGAACACTGAAGCTTTCTTT.

The chain couples TRBV18 to TRBJ1-4, with a possible D match to TRBD1 (5 bases). Germline CDR1 and CDR2: KGHSH and LQKENI. This CDR3 has 15 residues. The ends were cut back, 2 bases at V and 7 bases at J, with 14 bases in the middle. The CDR3 nucleotides read TGTGCCAGCTCACCAAGGGACCGAACCCTTGAAAAACTGTTTTTT. Encoded protein: CASSPRDRTLEKLFF. The entire variable domain, with the rest obtained from reference TRBV18 and TRBJ1-4, is as follows: NAGVMQNPRHLVRRRGQEARLRCSPMKGHSHVYWYRQLPEEGLKFMVYLQKENIIDESGMPKERFSAEFPKEGPSILRIQQVVRGDSAAYFCASSPRDRTLEKLFFGSGTQLSVL.

The chain couples TRBV29-1 to TRBJ1-1; 7 bases match TRBD1. This CDR3 region has 11 residues. J lost 10 bases, V lost 4 bases, and 6 bases had no gene match. Looked up from germline, CDR1 is SQVTM and CDR2 is ANQGSEA. The CDR3 nucleotides read TGCAGCGTTGTGACAGGGAGTGGAGCTTTCTTT. This sequence encodes CSVVTGSGAFF.

In DNA, the CDR3 is TGTGCCAGCTCACTGACTAGCGGGAGGACCCATGAGCAGTTCTTC. Translation gives CASSLTSGRTHEQFF. The rearrangement uses TRBV18 and TRBJ2-1; the match to TRBD2 covers 13 bases. The V and J ends lost 4 bases and 8 bases, in that order; junction bases with no gene match: 5. The CDR3 is 15 amino acids. In germline, CDR1 is KGHSH, CDR2 LQKENI.

This chain connects TRBV4-3 to TRBJ2-7; either TRBD1 or TRBD2 may supply D (5 bases each). Per the germline V gene, CDR1 is LGHNA and CDR2 is YSLEER. The CDR3 loop spans 14 amino acids. The V end lost 4 bases, the J end lost 6 bases, and 16 bases lay between the germline ends. The CDR3 DNA is TGCGCCAGCAGCCCTTCTCAGGGAGTCGGCGAGCAGTACTTC. This translates into CASSPSQGVGEQYF.

The CDR3 loop reads CASSLVVSTAYNEQFF. In DNA, the CDR3 is TGTGCCAGCAGCTTGGTCGTGAGTACGGCCTACAATGAGCAGTTCTTC. The gene calls are TRBV5-8 and TRBJ2-1; no reliable D call. V was shortened by 0 bases and J by 2 bases, with 12 bases between the two germline ends. In germline, CDR1 is SGHTS, CDR2 YDEGEE. This CDR3 is 16 amino acids long.

This clone was seen only once. The chain has TRBV29-1 and TRBJ2-5; D is unresolved. The CDR3 loop spans 11 amino acids. Germline CDR1 and CDR2: SQVTM and ANQGSEA. The ends were cut back, 5 bases at V and 0 bases at J, with 4 bases in the middle. DNA of the CDR3: TGCAGCGTTAGGTACCAAGAGACCCAGTACTTC. Residues: CSVRYQETQYF.

V and J are TRBV11-2 and TRBJ2-1; 11 bases fit TRBD2. CDR1 is SGHAT, CDR2 FQNNGV, per germline. This CDR3 contains 17 residues. The V segment lost 0 bases and the J segment 6 bases; nucleotides outside the gene matches: 7. The CDR3 here is CASSLDGLAGSGNEQFF. CDR3 nucleotide sequence: TGTGCCAGCAGCTTAGACGGACTAGCGGGCTCAGGCAATGAGCAGTTCTTC.

On this clone itself: Other DNA sequences in this specimen translate into the identical CDR3. The rearrangement links TRBV7-6 to TRBJ2-7; 7 nucleotides align to TRBD1. CDR3 length: 14 residues. CDR1 is SGHVS and CDR2 is FNYEAQ in the germline V gene. The V and J ends lost 0 bases and 2 bases, in that order; junction bases with no gene match: 1. CDR3 amino acids: CASSLAGTAYEQYF. DNA of the CDR3: TGTGCCAGCAGCTTAGCCGGGACAGCCTACGAGCAGTACTTC.

The chain employs TRBV11-3 and TRBJ2-1; D is possibly TRBD2 (5 bases). Germline V gene lookup returns CDR1 SGHNT and CDR2 YENEEA. The CDR3 consists of 15 residues. Trimming removed 5 bases from V and 6 bases from J, with 17 bases in between. The CDR3 sequence: CASSPDGDLSNEQFF. For the CDR3, the DNA is TGTGCCAGCAGCCCCGACGGGGATTTAAGCAATGAGCAGTTCTTC.

J is TRBJ1-1 and V is TRBV5-4, with D unresolved. Germline V gene sequence: CDR1 SGHNT, CDR2 YYREEE (reference sequence). Trimming left V 2 bases short and J 9 bases short, with 14 bases between. The CDR3 is made up of 13 amino acids. This chain's CDR3 is CASSLPRDTKAFF. CDR3 nucleotides: TGTGCCAGCAGCTTACCACGTGACACCAAAGCTTTCTTT.

The chain combines TRBV14 with TRBJ1-1; possibly TRBD1 for D (5 bases). V gave up 0 bases and J gave up 8 bases, with 13 bases separating them. The CDR3 length is 14 residues. Per germline, CDR1 SGHDN and CDR2 FVKESK. CDR3: CASSQEIGTGEAFF. DNA for the CDR3: TGTGCCAGCAGCCAAGAAATCGGAACAGGCGAAGCTTTCTTT.

The chain carries TRBV19 and TRBJ1-5; a weak D match, TRBD1 (5 bases). V lost 10 bases, J lost 1 base, and 17 bases lay in between. The CDR3 length is 15 residues. Looked up from germline, CDR1 is LNHDA and CDR2 is SQIVND (reference sequence). CDR3 DNA sequence: TGTGCCACCTCGCCGGGGGTAATCAGCAATCAGCCCCAGCATTTT. This codes for CATSPGVISNQPQHF.

The genes are TRBV18 and TRBJ2-4; perhaps TRBD1 as D (6 bases). The V gene lost 2 bases and the J gene lost 2 bases, with 10 bases spanning the gap. Germline V gene sequence: CDR1 KGHSH, CDR2 LQKENI. The CDR3 is made up of 15 amino acids. The CDR3 coding sequence is TGTGCCAGCTCACCAACACAGGGTTCCAAAAACATTCAGTACTTC. Amino acids: CASSPTQGSKNIQYF.

This clone came up once. The chain is built from TRBV27 and TRBJ2-5; the D is unclear. V lost 6 bases and J lost 1, with 9 bases in between. Germline V gene sequence: CDR1 MNHEY, CDR2 SMNVEV (reference sequence). The CDR3 extends over 13 amino acids. The CDR3 region is CASRPVRQETQYF. The CDR3 DNA reads TGTGCCAGCAGACCGGTTCGCCAAGAGACCCAGTACTTC.

The chain links TRBV7-2 to TRBJ2-7; D gene ambiguous. CDR3 length equals 13 residues. The germline V gene encodes CDR1 SGHTA and CDR2 FQGNSA. V lost 5 bases to trimming and J lost 9 bases, with 17 bases between them. CDR3 bases: TGTGCCAGCAGCCCCGGCATTGCACCACGGCAGTACTTC. The encoded protein is CASSPGIAPRQYF.

The chain joins TRBV5-1 to TRBJ2-1; TRBD2 matches at 14 bases. The CDR3 totals 15 residues. The V gene end was trimmed by 4 bases and the J gene end by 7 bases; junction bases not matched to a gene: 4. The germline V gene has CDR1 SGHRS and CDR2 YFSETQ. DNA of the CDR3: TGCGCCAGCAGCCGGGGACTAGCGGGAGAAAATGAGCAGTTCTTC. Its protein is CASSRGLAGENEQFF.

The rearrangement uses TRBV7-2 and TRBJ2-3; 9 nucleotides line up with TRBD2. V lost 5 bases to trimming and J lost 1 base; unmatched junction nucleotides: 4. CDR1 and CDR2 (germline): SGHTA, FQGNSA. The CDR3 runs to 15 residues. CDR3: CASSPWTSGTDTQYF. The CDR3 DNA reads as TGTGCCAGCAGCCCGTGGACTAGCGGCACAGATACGCAGTATTTT.

The gene calls are TRBV28 and TRBJ1-5, with D perhaps TRBD1 (5 bases). V lost 3 bases and J 9 bases, leaving 12 bases between the germline ends. There are 13 residues in the CDR3. The germline V gene has CDR1 MDHEN and CDR2 SYDVKM. CDR3 amino acids: CASSFNRGRPQHF. The CDR3 DNA reads TGTGCCAGCAGTTTCAATAGGGGTCGGCCCCAGCATTTT.

This clone was seen once. The rearrangement uses TRBV2 and TRBJ2-7; the match to TRBD2 covers 9 bases. The germline V gene encodes CDR1 SNHLY and CDR2 FYNNEI. This CDR3 region has 17 residues. J lost 5 bases, V lost 2 bases, and 13 bases had no gene match. The CDR3 reads CASSEISLAGNADEQYF. DNA of the CDR3: TGTGCCAGCAGTGAAATAAGCCTAGCGGGAAATGCGGACGAGCAGTACTTC.

Regarding this clone: Other DNA sequences in the same sample also yield this CDR3. This chain joins TRBV5-1 and TRBJ2-3; tentatively, D is TRBD2 (6 bases). V lost 3 bases and J lost 1, with 9 bases in between. This CDR3 region has 14 residues. The germline gives CDR1 SGHRS, CDR2 YFSETQ. The DNA of the CDR3 is TGCGCCAGCAGCTCCCCGGGGGGCACAGATACGCAGTATTTT. It codes for CASSSPGGTDTQYF.

The CDR3 sequence is CGDLFSSYEQYF. CDR3 DNA sequence: TGTGGTGACTTATTCTCGTCCTACGAGCAGTACTTC. The chain employs TRBV12-5 and TRBJ2-7; D gene uncertain. Germline-derived CDR1 and CDR2 are LGHNT and FRNRAP. The CDR3 is made up of 12 amino acids.

This clone was counted once. Within the sample, other DNA sequences also encode this same CDR3. This chain connects TRBV5-1 to TRBJ1-2; 7 nucleotides match TRBD1. Germline CDR1 is SGHRS and CDR2 is YFSETQ. V shed 4 bases and J 2 bases; nucleotides not matched to a gene: 2. There are 13 residues in the CDR3. As DNA, the CDR3 is TGCGCCAGCAGCCCGGGACAGAACTATGGCTACACCTTC. Its protein is CASSPGQNYGYTF. Using reference TRBV5-1 and TRBJ1-2 for the parts outside the CDR3, the full variable domain is KAGVTQTPRYLIKTRGQQVTLSCSPISGHRSVSWYQQTPGQGLQFLFEYFSETQRNKGNFPGRFSGRQFSNSRSEMNVSTLELGDSALYLCASSPGQNYGYTFGSGTRLTVV.

This chain links TRBV28 with TRBJ2-7; TRBD1 matches at 7 bases. The germline V gene encodes CDR1 MDHEN and CDR2 SYDVKM. This CDR3 has 15 residues. Germline trimming cut 6 bases from V and 0 bases from J; bases unmatched to any gene: 8. The CDR3 coding sequence is TGTGCCAGCAGCACGACAGGGTCTAGCTCCTACGAGCAGTACTTC. Encoded protein: CASSTTGSSSYEQYF.